The subject of this entry is one T cell receptor beta chain. The antigen is not known. The data were taken from a study of T cells expressing NK-cell markers. The wider study: Sequencing of TCR beta repertoires drew on sorted CD3+CD56+NKG2C+, CD3+CD56+NKG2C- and CD3+CD56-NKG2C+ T cells. Among the eight sequenced donors, seven tested HCMV-seropositive and one tested seronegative.

Production of TCR beta cDNA relied on 5'RACE template switching with UMIs. From the 5' RACE reads, TCRdb lists one entry per CDR3 protein and no DNA. This listing includes about 180,000 distinct CDR3 sequences. The CDR3 has 17 residues. Germline V gives CDR1 LGHNA, CDR2 YNFKEQ. Whole-study results and caveats: In about six donors, dominant CD3+CD56+NKG2C+ clonotypes ranked among the top 10 CD8+ clonotypes.

Sequenced material: blood T cells: a sorted CD56 or NKG2C T cell subset, CD4+ or CD8+ T cells, or bulk PBMC T cells (not recorded which). The TCR comes from a man aged 18 to 69 in good health. This rearrangement joins TRBV4-2 to TRBJ2-1; lacking DNA, the TRBD2 call made by TCRdb goes unchecked. CDR3 protein: CASSQDSGGASYNEQFF.